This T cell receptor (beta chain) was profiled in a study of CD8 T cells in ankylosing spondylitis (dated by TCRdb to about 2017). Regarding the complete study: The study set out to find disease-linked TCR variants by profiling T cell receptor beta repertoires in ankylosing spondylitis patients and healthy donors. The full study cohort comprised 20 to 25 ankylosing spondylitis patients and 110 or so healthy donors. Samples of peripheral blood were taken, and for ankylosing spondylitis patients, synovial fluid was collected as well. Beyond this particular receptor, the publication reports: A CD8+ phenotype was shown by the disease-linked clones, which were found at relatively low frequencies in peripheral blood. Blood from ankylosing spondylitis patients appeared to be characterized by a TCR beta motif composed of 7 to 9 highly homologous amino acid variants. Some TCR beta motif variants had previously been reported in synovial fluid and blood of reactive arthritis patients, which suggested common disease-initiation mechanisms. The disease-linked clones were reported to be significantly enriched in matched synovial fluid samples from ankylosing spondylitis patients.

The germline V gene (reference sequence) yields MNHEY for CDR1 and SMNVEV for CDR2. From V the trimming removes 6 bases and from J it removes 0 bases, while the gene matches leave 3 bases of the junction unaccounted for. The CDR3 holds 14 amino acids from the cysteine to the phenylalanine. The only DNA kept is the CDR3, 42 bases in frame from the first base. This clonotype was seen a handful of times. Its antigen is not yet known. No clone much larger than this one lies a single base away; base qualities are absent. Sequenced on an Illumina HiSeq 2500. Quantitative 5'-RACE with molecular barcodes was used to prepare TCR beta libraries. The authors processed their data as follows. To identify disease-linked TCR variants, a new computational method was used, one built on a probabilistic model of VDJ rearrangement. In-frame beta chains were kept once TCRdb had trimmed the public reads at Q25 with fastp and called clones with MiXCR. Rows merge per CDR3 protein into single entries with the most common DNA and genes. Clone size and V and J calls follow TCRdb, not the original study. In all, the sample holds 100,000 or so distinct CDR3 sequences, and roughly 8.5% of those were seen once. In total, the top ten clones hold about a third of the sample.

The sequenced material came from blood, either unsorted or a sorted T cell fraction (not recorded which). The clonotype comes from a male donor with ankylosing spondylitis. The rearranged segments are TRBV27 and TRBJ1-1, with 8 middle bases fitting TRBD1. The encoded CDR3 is CASSRTGMNTEAFF. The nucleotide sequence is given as TGTGCCAGCAGCCGGACAGGGATGAACACTGAAGCTTTCTTT.